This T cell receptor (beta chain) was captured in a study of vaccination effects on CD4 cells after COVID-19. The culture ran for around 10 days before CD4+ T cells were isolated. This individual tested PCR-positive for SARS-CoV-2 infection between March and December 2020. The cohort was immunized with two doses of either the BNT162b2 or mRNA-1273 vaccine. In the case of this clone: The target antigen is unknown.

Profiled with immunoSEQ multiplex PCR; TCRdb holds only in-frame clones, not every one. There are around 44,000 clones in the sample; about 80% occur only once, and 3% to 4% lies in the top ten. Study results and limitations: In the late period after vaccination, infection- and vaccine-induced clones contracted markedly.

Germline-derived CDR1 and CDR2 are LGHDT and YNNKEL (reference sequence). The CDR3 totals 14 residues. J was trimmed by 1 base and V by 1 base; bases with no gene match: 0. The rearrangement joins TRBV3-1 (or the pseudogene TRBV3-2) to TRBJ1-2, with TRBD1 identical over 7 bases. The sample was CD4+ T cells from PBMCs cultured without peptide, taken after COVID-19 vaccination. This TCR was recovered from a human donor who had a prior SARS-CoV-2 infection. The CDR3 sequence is CASSQGDSNYGYTF. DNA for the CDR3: TGTGCCAGCAGCCAAGGGGACAGTAACTATGGCTACACCTTC.